The 10 T cell receptor beta chains reported below all come from one sample, sequenced in a study of blood T cell repertoires in COVID-19. Assay used: immunoSEQ multiplex PCR; TCRdb lists only in-frame clones, some missing. The data contain fewer than 200,000 clones, 80% to 90% of them singletons. Sequenced sample: peripheral blood. The receptors come from a woman between 65 and 79 years old with COVID-19, enrolled during active disease.

This rearrangement joins TRBV6-2 or TRBV6-3 to TRBJ2-7; TRBD2 might be the D (6 bases). Trimming took off 1 base at V and 4 bases at J, with 8 bases between the two ends. CDR1 MNHEY and CDR2 SVGEGT come from the germline V gene. The CDR3 consists of 13 residues. The CDR3 nucleotides are TGTGCCAGCAGTTACTTCGCGGGGTACGAGCAGTACTTC. Translation: CASSYFAGYEQYF.

The chain recombines TRBV30 with TRBJ2-3; TRBD2 matches at 15 bases. This CDR3 has 14 residues. Germline V gives CDR1 GTSNPN, CDR2 SVGIG (reference sequence). V lost 2 bases and J lost 11; bases outside the gene matches: 5. The CDR3 nucleotides read TGTGCCTGGAGTCCTGGGACTAGCGGGAGGTTGCAGTATTTT. It codes for CAWSPGTSGRLQYF. Full variable domain (missing parts from reference TRBV30 and TRBJ2-3): SQTIHQWPATLVQPVGSPLSLECTVEGTSNPNLYWYRQAAGRGLQLLFYSVGIGQISSEVPQNLSASRPQDRQFILSSKKLLLSDSGFYLCAWSPGTSGRLQYFGPGTRLTVL.

The chain combines TRBV3-1 (or the pseudogene TRBV3-2) with TRBJ1-5, with 7 positions matching TRBD1. The length of the CDR3 is 21 residues. V gave up 3 bases and J gave up 0 bases; unmatched junction bases: 20. Germline V gene lookup returns CDR1 LGHDT and CDR2 YNNKEL (reference sequence). The CDR3 here is CASSQSPGIVIGTDSNQPQHF. The CDR3 nucleotides read TGTGCCAGCAGCCAGAGTCCCGGAATTGTTATCGGGACAGATAGCAATCAGCCCCAGCATTTT.

The V call is TRBV27, the J call TRBJ2-6; 9 bases line up with TRBD1. V dropped 2 bases and J dropped 3; count of bases not matched to a gene: 14. The CDR3 contains 20 residues. Germline assignment: CDR1 MNHEY and CDR2 SMNVEV (reference sequence). The CDR3 sequence: CASSLDIPGQGYVGANVLTF. The CDR3 nucleotides read TGTGCCAGCAGTTTAGACATACCGGGACAGGGTTATGTTGGGGCCAACGTCCTGACTTTC.

The gene calls are TRBV6-5 and TRBJ2-1; 7 nucleotides line up with TRBD2. Germline trimming cut 6 bases from V and 5 bases from J; bases unmatched to any gene: 7. The germline gives CDR1 MNHEY, CDR2 SVGAGI. This CDR3 is 14 amino acids long. The CDR3 reads CASRPGTTNNEQFF. The CDR3, as DNA: TGTGCCAGCAGGCCCGGGACTACCAACAATGAGCAGTTCTTC.

CDR3 in DNA: TGCGCCAGCAGCTTGAGGGCAGGGGGGAACACTGAAGCTTTCTTT. Its protein product is CASSLRAGGNTEAFF. This chain connects TRBV5-1 to TRBJ1-1, with 7 bases aligning to TRBD1. Germline V gives CDR1 SGHRS, CDR2 YFSETQ. V lost 1 base to trimming and J lost 1 base; unmatched junction nucleotides: 4. This CDR3 is built from 15 residues. The full variable domain, rest sourced from reference TRBV5-1 and TRBJ1-1, is KAGVTQTPRYLIKTRGQQVTLSCSPISGHRSVSWYQQTPGQGLQFLFEYFSETQRNKGNFPGRFSGRQFSNSRSEMNVSTLELGDSALYLCASSLRAGGNTEAFFGQGTRLTVV.

The genes are TRBV9 and TRBJ2-5; 9 bases line up with TRBD2. The CDR3 is 13 residues long. From germline, CDR1 is SGDLS and CDR2 YYNGEE. With 2 bases clipped from V and 7 bases from J, the junction kept 3 bases outside the gene matches. The DNA of the CDR3 is TGTGCCAGCAGCGTTTCTAGCGGGGCGACCCAGTACTTC. This translates into CASSVSSGATQYF. Variable domain in full (rest from reference TRBV9 and TRBJ2-5): DSGVTQTPKHLITATGQRVTLRCSPRSGDLSVYWYQQSLDQGLQFLIQYYNGEERAKGNILERFSAQQFPDLHSELNLSSLELGDSALYFCASSVSSGATQYFGPGTRLLVL.

This clone came up once. The DNA of the CDR3 is TGTGCCAGCAGTCGAGTCCCATCGGGTCAGCCCCAGCATTTT. Residues: CASSRVPSGQPQHF. The chain uses TRBV6-2 or TRBV6-3 and TRBJ1-5, with D uncertain. The CDR3 contains 14 residues. From germline, CDR1 is MNHEY and CDR2 SVGEGT. The V gene lost 5 bases and the J gene lost 6 bases, with 14 bases spanning the gap.

V and J are TRBV9 and TRBJ1-1; TRBD1 matches at 7 bases. The V segment lost 3 bases and the J segment 6 bases; nucleotides outside the gene matches: 8. CDR1 is SGDLS and CDR2 is YYNGEE in the germline V gene. This CDR3 has 14 residues. The CDR3 here is CASSARQGAAEAFF. The CDR3 DNA reads as TGTGCCAGCAGCGCCCGACAGGGAGCCGCTGAAGCTTTCTTT.

This chain joins TRBV29-1 and TRBJ2-7; 8 nucleotides line up with TRBD1. Germline V gene sequence: CDR1 SQVTM, CDR2 ANQGSEA. This CDR3 is built from 14 residues. The junction had 9 bases not matched to a gene; V was cut back by 7 bases and J by 1 base. CDR3 in amino acids: CSAYGTGGSYEQYF. Written as DNA, the CDR3 is TGCAGCGCCTACGGTACAGGGGGATCCTACGAGCAGTACTTC.